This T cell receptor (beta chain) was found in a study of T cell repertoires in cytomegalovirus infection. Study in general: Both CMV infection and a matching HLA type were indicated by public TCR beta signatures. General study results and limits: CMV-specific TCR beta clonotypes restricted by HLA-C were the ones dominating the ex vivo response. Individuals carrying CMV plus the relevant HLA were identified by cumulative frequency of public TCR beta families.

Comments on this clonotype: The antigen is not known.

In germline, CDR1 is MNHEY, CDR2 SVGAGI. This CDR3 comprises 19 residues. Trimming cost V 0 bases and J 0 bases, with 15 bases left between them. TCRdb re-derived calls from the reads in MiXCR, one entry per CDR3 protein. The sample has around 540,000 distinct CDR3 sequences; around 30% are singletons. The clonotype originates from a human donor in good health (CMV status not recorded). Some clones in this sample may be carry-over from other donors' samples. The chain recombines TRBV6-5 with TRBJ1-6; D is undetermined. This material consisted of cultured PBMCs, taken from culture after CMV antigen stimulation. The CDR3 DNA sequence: TGTGCCAGCAGTTACTCGATCCCTGGCGGAAGCTCCTATAATTCACCCCTCCACTTT. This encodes CASSYSIPGGSSYNSPLHF.